These T cell receptor beta chains were read from a single sample in a study of shared T cell receptors in the human thymus. Repertoires were generated with immunoSEQ multiplex PCR, while TCRdb's copy carries only in-frame clones and drops some. The top ten hold over 0.008% of the sample, which has fewer than 700,000 clones, around 87% seen once. This sample was also put to use in a study of human thymus T cells.

The sequenced material came from thymocytes. The receptor set was obtained from a boy less than two years old with a congenital heart defect. CDR3s include the opening cysteine and the closing phenylalanine or tryptophan. Each record gives: V gene, J gene, CDR3 protein.

>TRBV10-3|TRBJ1-1
CAITPARWDRGGTEAFF
>TRBV7-9|TRBJ2-7
CASSLGVGKGSSYEQYF
>TRBV15|TRBJ2-4
CATSSLTEPQQGYKNIQYF
>TRBV5-1|TRBJ2-7
CASSFTSGRALYEQYF
>TRBV19|TRBJ2-3
CASSRGRGTQYF
>TRBV6-6|TRBJ2-7
CASRPDWAGGKEQYF
>TRBV27|TRBJ2-7
CASSLSTGGWYEQYF
>TRBV2|TRBJ2-5
CASSGNQRELWQETQYF
>TRBV5-1|TRBJ2-7
CASSLYRGPYEQYF
>TRBV19|TRBJ2-2
CASSVTGSSAGGELFF
>TRBV5-6|TRBJ2-1
CASSSLAGAGNEQFF
>TRBV30|TRBJ1-1
CAWSGWDRTNTEAFF
>TRBV30|TRBJ1-1
CAWSVRRVVSPQGDTEAFF
>TRBV5-4|TRBJ2-3
CASSSPSVDTQYF
>TRBV4-2|TRBJ2-1
CASSQGPGTSGRSSYNEQFF
>TRBV15|TRBJ2-3
CATRTGADTQYF
>TRBV27|TRBJ2-3
CASSSGTSGRAGDTQYF
>TRBV29-1|TRBJ2-2
CSVRQNTGELFF
>TRBV6-5|TRBJ1-1
CASSYSIRDTEAFF
>TRBV6-6|TRBJ2-7
CASRTGIGNEQYF
>TRBV5-4|TRBJ2-5
CASSLKWKTGDVQETQYF
>TRBV7-9|TRBJ2-1
CASSLGQGAAGGDYNEQFF
>TRBV5-6|TRBJ2-7
CASSPGGVGTAPYEQYF
>TRBV15|TRBJ2-5
CATSREGLAGGETQYF
>TRBV10-2|TRBJ2-5
CASSGTSRGPSGKTQYF
>TRBV28|TRBJ1-2
CASNGTEVFYGYTF
>TRBV28|TRBJ2-7
CASSFPLGTSGIYEQYF
>TRBV30|NA
CAWNRTSGRAYYEQYF
>TRBV4-2|TRBJ1-4
CASSLPGQINEKLFF